One T cell receptor beta chain is described in this entry. The data originate from a study of blood T cell repertoires in COVID-19. Germline V gene sequence: CDR1 SGHAT, CDR2 FQNNGV. Trimming left V 5 bases short and J 5 bases short, with 12 bases between. There are 13 residues in the CDR3. Using immunoSEQ multiplex PCR, the repertoire was profiled, and TCRdb retains in-frame clones only, with some absent. This table holds 190,000 or so clones, 89% found once. This sequence joins TRBV11-2 and TRBJ2-5, with D possibly being TRBD1 (5 bases). The source of this sequence is a man aged 35 to 55 with acute or convalescent COVID-19. The sequencing sample was made of peripheral blood. DNA of the CDR3: TGTGCCAGCAGCCAAGGGGCTAAGGAGACCCAGTACTTC. Protein product: CASSQGAKETQYF.